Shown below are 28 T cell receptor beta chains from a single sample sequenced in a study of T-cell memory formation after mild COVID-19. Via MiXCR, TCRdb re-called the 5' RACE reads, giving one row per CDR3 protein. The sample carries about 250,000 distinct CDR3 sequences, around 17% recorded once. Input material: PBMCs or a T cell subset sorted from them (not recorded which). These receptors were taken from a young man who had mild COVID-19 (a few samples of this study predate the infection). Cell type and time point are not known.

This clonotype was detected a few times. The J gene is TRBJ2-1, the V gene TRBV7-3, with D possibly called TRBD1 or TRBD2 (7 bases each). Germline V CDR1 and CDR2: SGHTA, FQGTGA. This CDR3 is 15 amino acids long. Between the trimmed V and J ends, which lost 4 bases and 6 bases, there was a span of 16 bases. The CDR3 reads CASSWGGTVFNEQFF. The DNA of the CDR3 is TGTGCCAGCAGCTGGGGAGGGACAGTGTTCAATGAGCAGTTCTTC.

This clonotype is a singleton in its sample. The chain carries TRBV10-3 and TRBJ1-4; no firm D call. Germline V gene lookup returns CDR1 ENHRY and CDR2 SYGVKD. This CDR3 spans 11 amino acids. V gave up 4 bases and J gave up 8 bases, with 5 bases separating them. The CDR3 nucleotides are TGTGCCATCAGTGCACGGGAAAAACTGTTTTTT. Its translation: CAISAREKLFF.

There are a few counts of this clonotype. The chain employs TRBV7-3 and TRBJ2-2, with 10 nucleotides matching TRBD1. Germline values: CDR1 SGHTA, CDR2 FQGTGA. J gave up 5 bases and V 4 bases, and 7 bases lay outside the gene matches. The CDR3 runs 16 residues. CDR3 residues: CASSSWTGGGTGELFF. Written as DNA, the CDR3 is TGTGCCAGCAGCTCCTGGACAGGGGGAGGTACCGGGGAGCTGTTTTTT.

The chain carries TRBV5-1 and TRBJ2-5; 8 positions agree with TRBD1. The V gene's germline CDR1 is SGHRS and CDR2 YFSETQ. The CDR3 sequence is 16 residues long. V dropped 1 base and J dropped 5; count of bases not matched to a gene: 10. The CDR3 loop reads CASSLSLGQGRETQYF. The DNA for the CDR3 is TGCGCCAGCAGCTTGTCCCTCGGACAGGGTCGGGAGACCCAGTACTTC.

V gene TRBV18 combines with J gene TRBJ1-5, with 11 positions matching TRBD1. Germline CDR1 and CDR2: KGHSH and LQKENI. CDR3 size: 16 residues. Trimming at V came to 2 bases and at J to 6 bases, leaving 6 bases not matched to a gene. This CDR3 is CASSPFGQGASQPQHF. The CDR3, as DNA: TGTGCCAGCTCACCATTCGGACAGGGGGCTAGTCAGCCCCAGCATTTT.

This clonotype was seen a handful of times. CDR3 amino acids: CASSWGGEHGYTF. DNA of the CDR3: TGTGCCAGCAGCTGGGGTGGGGAACATGGCTACACCTTC. The rearrangement joins TRBV7-2 to TRBJ1-2; D ambiguous. Germline lookup yields CDR1 SGHTA and CDR2 FQGNSA. This CDR3 comprises 13 residues. V was pared by 4 bases and J by 6 bases, with 12 bases between.

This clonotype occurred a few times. The CDR3 loop is CASSYGLTDTQYF. DNA of the CDR3: TGTGCCAGCAGCTACGGGCTCACAGATACGCAGTATTTT. The chain carries TRBV11-2 and TRBJ2-3, with no clear D. The CDR3 runs to 13 residues. Per germline, CDR1 SGHAT and CDR2 FQNNGV. Trimming left V 4 bases short and J 2 bases short, with 7 bases between.

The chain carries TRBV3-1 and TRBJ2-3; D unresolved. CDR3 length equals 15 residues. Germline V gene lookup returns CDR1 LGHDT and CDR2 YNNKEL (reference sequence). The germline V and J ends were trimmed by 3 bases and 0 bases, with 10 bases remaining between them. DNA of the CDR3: TGTGCCAGCAGCCAGGCTCCTACTAGCACAGATACGCAGTATTTT. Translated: CASSQAPTSTDTQYF.

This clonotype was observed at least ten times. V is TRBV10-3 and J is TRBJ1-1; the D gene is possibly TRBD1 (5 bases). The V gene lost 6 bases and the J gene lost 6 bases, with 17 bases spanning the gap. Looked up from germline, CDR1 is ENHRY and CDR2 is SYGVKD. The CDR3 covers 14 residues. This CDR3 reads CAISPVGGDSEAFF. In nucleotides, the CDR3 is TGTGCCATCAGCCCAGTCGGGGGGGACTCTGAAGCTTTCTTT.

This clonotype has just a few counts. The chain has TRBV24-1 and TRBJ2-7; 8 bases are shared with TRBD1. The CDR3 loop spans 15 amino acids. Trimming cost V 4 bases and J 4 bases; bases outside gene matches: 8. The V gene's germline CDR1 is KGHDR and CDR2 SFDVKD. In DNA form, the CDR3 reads TGTGCCACCAGTGACTACCGGGACAGGTGTTACGAGCAGTACTTC. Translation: CATSDYRDRCYEQYF.

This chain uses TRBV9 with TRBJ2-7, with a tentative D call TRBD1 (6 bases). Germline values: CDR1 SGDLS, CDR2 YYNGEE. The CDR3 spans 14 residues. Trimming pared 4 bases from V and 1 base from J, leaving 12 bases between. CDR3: CASSPFGTSYEQYF. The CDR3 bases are TGTGCCAGCAGCCCCTTCGGGACATCCTACGAGCAGTACTTC.

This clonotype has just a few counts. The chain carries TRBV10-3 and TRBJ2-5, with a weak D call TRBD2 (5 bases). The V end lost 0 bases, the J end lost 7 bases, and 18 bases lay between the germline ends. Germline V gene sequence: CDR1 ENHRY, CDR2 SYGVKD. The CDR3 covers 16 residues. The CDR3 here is CAISESKGALPGTQYF. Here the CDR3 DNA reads TGTGCCATCAGTGAGTCGAAGGGAGCCTTACCGGGGACCCAGTACTTC.

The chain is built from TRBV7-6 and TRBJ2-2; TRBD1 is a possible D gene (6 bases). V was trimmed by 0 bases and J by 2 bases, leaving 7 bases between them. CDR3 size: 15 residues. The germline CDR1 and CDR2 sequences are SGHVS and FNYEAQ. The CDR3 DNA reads TGTGCCAGCAGCTTAGCGGGACAAAACACCGGGGAGCTGTTTTTT. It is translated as CASSLAGQNTGELFF.

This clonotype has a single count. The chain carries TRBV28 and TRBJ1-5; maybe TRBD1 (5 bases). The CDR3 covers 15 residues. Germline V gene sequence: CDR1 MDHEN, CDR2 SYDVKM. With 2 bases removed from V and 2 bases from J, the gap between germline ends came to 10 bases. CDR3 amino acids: CASSLAGHGNQPQHF. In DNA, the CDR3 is TGTGCCAGCAGTTTAGCAGGGCACGGCAATCAGCCCCAGCATTTT.

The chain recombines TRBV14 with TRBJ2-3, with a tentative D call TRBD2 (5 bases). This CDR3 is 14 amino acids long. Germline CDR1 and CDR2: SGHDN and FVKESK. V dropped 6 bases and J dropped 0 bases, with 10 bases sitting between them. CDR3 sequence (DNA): TGTGCCAGCAGTACACTAGTTAGCACAGATACGCAGTATTTT. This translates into CASSTLVSTDTQYF.

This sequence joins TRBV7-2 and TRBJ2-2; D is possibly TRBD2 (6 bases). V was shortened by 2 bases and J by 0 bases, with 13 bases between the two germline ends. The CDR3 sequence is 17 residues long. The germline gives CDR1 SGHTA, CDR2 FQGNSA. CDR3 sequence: CASSLYPGLANTGELFF. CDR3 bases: TGTGCCAGCAGCTTATATCCGGGACTCGCGAACACCGGGGAGCTGTTTTTT.

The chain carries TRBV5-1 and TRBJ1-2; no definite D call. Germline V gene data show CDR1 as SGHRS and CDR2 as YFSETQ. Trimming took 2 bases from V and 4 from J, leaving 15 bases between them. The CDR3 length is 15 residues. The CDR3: CASSFGRLDGYGYTF. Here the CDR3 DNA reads TGCGCCAGCAGCTTCGGACGGCTCGACGGCTATGGCTACACCTTC.

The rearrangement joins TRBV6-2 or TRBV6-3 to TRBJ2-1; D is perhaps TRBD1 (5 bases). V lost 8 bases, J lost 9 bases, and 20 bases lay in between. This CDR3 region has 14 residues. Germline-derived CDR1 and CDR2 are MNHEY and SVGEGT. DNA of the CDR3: TGTGCCAGCCGCGGCTGGGGCCCGACCGGTGAGCAGTTCTTC. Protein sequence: CASRGWGPTGEQFF.

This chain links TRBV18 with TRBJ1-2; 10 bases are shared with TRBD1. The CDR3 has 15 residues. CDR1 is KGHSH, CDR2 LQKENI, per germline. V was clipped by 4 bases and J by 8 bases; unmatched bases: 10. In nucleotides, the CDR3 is TGTGCCAGCTCACGCCCGGGACAGGGGACTGGAGGCTACACCTTC. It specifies CASSRPGQGTGGYTF.

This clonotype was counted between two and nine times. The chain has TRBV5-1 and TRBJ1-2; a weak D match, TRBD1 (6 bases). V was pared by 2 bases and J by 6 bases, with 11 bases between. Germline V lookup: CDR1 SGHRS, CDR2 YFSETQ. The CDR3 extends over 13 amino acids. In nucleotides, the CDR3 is TGCGCCAGCAGCTTAGCACAGGGAAATGGCTACACCTTC. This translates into CASSLAQGNGYTF.

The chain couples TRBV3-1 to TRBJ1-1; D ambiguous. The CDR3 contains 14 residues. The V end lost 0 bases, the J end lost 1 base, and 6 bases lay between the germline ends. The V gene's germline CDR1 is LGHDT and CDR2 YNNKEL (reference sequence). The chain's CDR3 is CASSQEPRNTEAFF. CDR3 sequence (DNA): TGTGCCAGCAGCCAAGAGCCGAGGAACACTGAAGCTTTCTTT.

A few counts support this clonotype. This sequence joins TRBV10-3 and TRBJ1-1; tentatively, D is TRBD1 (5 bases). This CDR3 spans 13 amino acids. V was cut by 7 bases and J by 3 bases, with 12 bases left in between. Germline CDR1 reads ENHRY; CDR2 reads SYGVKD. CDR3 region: CAITDDRDTEAFF. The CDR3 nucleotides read TGTGCCATCACTGACGACAGAGACACTGAAGCTTTCTTT.

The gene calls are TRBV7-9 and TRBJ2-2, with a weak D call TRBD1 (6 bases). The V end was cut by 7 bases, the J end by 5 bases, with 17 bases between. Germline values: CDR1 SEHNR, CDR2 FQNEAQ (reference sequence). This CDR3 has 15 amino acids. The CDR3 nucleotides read TGTGCCAGCAACCCCTCACAGGGTCTGACCGGGGAGCTGTTTTTT. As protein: CASNPSQGLTGELFF.

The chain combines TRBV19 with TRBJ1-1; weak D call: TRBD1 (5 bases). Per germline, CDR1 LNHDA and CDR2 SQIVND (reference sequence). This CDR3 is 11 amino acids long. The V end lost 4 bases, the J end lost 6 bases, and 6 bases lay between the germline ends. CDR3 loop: CASSTGSEAFF. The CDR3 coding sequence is TGTGCCAGTAGTACAGGGTCTGAAGCTTTCTTT.

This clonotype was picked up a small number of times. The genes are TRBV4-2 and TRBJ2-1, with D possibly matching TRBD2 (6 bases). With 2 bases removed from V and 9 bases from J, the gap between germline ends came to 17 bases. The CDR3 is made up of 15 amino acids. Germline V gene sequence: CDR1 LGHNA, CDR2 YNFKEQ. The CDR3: CASSQQEGSAGEQFF. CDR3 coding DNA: TGTGCCAGCAGCCAACAGGAGGGAAGTGCGGGTGAGCAGTTCTTC.

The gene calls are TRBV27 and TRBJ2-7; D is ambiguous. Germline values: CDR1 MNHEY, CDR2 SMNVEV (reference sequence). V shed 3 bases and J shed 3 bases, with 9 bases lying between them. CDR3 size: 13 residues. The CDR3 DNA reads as TGTGCCAGCAGTTTGAACCCAGACTACGAGCAGTACTTC. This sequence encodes CASSLNPDYEQYF.

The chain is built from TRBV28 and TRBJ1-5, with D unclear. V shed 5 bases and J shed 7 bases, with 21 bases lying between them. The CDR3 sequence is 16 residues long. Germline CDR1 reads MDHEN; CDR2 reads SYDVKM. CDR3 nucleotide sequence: TGTGCCAGCAGTACATGGGCGGGCCGCGCGAAGCAGCCCCAGCATTTT. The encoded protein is CASSTWAGRAKQPQHF.

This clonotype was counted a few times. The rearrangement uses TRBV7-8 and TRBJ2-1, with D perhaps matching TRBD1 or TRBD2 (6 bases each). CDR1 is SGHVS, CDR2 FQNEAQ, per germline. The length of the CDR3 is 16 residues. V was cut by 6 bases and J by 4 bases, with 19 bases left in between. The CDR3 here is CASSTVGGLLYNEQFF. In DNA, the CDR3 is TGTGCCAGCAGTACCGTAGGGGGGCTCCTATACAATGAGCAGTTCTTC. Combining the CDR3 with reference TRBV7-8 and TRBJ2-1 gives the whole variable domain GAGVSQSPRYKVAKRGQDVALRCDPISGHVSLFWYQQALGQGPEFLTYFQNEAQLDKSGLPSDRFFAERPEGSVSTLKIQRTQQEDSAVYLCASSTVGGLLYNEQFFGPGTRLTVL.